This TCR beta chain appears in the sequencing data of a study of long-term antiretroviral therapy in people with HIV. Notes on the study in general: Pre-ART clonal expansions dominated every time point's repertoire. Spans of CDR3 length were tighter for HIV repertoires than for controls.

The assay, immunoSEQ v3.0, was run at survey level. Sequencing had a target that covered roughly 40,000-50,000 T-cell genomes per sample. TCRdb keeps only in-frame clones here, not all; method: immunoSEQ multiplex PCR. The sample has more than 10,000 clones, around 89% seen once; the top ten hold roughly a fifth. Concerning this clone: Its cognate antigen is unknown.

The TCR originated in a woman in her thirties or forties with HIV. The input for sequencing was unsorted PBMCs, taken 2.1 years after starting antiretroviral therapy.

The CDR3 sequence: CASSLAEPGLNPLAYEQYF. The CDR3 region has the DNA TGCGCCAGCAGCTTGGCCGAGCCGGGCCTCAACCCCCTGGCCTACGAGCAGTACTTC. The chain carries TRBV5-1 and TRBJ2-7; D gene uncertain. Germline V gives CDR1 SGHRS, CDR2 YFSETQ. The germline V and J ends were trimmed by 0 bases and 2 bases, with 24 bases remaining between them. The CDR3 is made up of 19 amino acids.